What follows are 28 T cell receptor beta chains derived from one specimen sequenced in a study of shared clonotypes between healthy human individuals (dated by TCRdb to the early 2020s). Library method: the immunoSEQ multiplex PCR assay. The table comes from immuneACCESS by way of TCRdb, which keeps in-frame sequences with V and J called. Part of the clones is missing from these tables; in studies checked, under half for an unresolved V gene and the rest for unknown reasons. The sample includes about 460,000 clones, with roughly three quarters observed a single time. The ten largest clones represent around 12% of the sample. The specimen sequenced was PBMCs. These receptor sequences come from a woman between 35 and 50 years old in good health. Some clones in this sample may be carry-over from other donors' samples.

In regard to this clone: This likely came from a read error, as a far larger clone is one base away. The rearrangement uses TRBV30 and TRBJ1-4; TRBD1 matches 10 bases. This CDR3 is built from 13 residues. Germline CDR1 is GTSNPN and CDR2 is SVGIG (reference sequence). The CDR3 spells CAWSRDRGEELFF. The CDR3 coding sequence is TGTGCCTGGAGTAGGGACAGGGGTGAAGAACTGTTTTTT.

To note about this clone: It differs at one base from a far larger clone, so likely a read error. The conserved phenylalanine or tryptophan is not found at the CDR3 terminus, so this likely reflects a read error. V and J are TRBV6-5 and TRBJ2-7, with TRBD2 identical over 10 bases. Germline V lookup: CDR1 MNHEY, CDR2 SVGAGI. The CDR3 length is 15 residues. V lost 4 bases to trimming and J lost 4 bases; unmatched junction nucleotides: 7. The CDR3 DNA reads TGTGCCAGCAGTTGGCGATCTAGCGGGGGTTACGAGCAGTACTCC. Translating it yields CASSWRSSGGYEQYS.

This clone was detected only a few times. The chain joins TRBV6-5 to TRBJ2-5; TRBD1 matches 7 bases. Trimming removed 0 bases from V and 2 bases from J; junction bases left unmatched: 3. This CDR3 is built from 15 residues. Germline loops: CDR1 MNHEY, CDR2 SVGAGI. CDR3 amino acids: CASSYSRQGQETQYF. CDR3 nucleotide sequence: TGTGCCAGCAGTTACTCGAGACAGGGTCAAGAGACCCAGTACTTC.

The chain links TRBV5-4 to TRBJ2-7, with D perhaps assigned TRBD1 or TRBD2 (6 bases each). CDR1 and CDR2 from the germline V gene are SGHNT and YYREEE (reference sequence). The V end lost 4 bases, the J end lost 2 bases, and 10 bases lay between the germline ends. The CDR3 runs to 13 residues. The CDR3 DNA is TGTGCCAGCAGCCCCCGGGGGCCCTACGAGCAGTACTTC. This sequence encodes CASSPRGPYEQYF.

This clone was detected a few times. V usage is TRBV28 and J usage is TRBJ2-7; TRBD1 might be the D (5 bases). Germline CDR1 and CDR2: MDHEN and SYDVKM. Trimming took 2 bases from V and 7 from J, leaving 9 bases between them. The CDR3 spans 12 residues. The CDR3: CASSLQGLEQYF. The DNA of the CDR3 is TGTGCCAGCAGTTTACAGGGTTTGGAGCAGTACTTC. The entire variable domain, with the rest obtained from reference TRBV28 and TRBJ2-7, is as follows: DVKVTQSSRYLVKRTGEKVFLECVQDMDHENMFWYRQDPGLGLRLIYFSYDVKMKEKGDIPEGYSVSREKKERFSLILESASTNQTSMYLCASSLQGLEQYFGPGTRLTVT.

Regarding this clone: This likely reflects a read error, since a far larger clone is one base away. This CDR3 is missing its conserved last phenylalanine or tryptophan, likely due to a read error. The V and J genes are TRBV28 and TRBJ1-1, with D unresolved. Trimming removed 3 bases from V and 0 bases from J, with 8 bases in between. The CDR3 spans 14 residues. Germline V gene sequence: CDR1 MDHEN, CDR2 SYDVKM. CDR3: CASSFTDLNTEAFL. The CDR3, as DNA: TGTGCCAGCAGTTTTACAGACCTGAACACTGAAGCTTTCCTT.

The rearrangement uses TRBV21-1 and TRBJ2-2. TRBV21-1 is a documented pseudogene. The CDR3 consists of 12 residues. The CDR3 spells CASSKDTGELFF. CDR3 nucleotide sequence: TGTGCCAGCAGCAAAGACACCGGGGAGCTGTTTTTT.

This clone was detected once. The V gene is TRBV7-9, the J gene TRBJ2-6, with D unresolved. CDR1 is SEHNR, CDR2 FQNEAQ, per germline (reference sequence). V lost 5 bases and J lost 0, with 8 bases in between. The CDR3 is made up of 15 amino acids. The CDR3 DNA reads TGTGCCAGCAGCCCAAAAAACTCTGGGGCCAACGTCCTGACTTTC. Protein: CASSPKNSGANVLTF. The variable domain in full, with the rest retrieved from reference TRBV7-9 and TRBJ2-6, is DTGVSQNPRHKITKRGQNVTFRCDPISEHNRLYWYRQTLGQGPEFLTYFQNEAQLEKSRLLSDRFSAERPKGSFSTLEIQRTEQGDSAMYLCASSPKNSGANVLTFGAGSRLTVL.

As regards this clone: Given a far larger clone just one base away, this is likely a sequencing read error. The chain carries TRBV28 and TRBJ2-1; 13 bases are a match to TRBD2. The germline CDR1 and CDR2 sequences are MDHEN and SYDVKM. CDR3 length equals 18 residues. The CDR3 is CASSMLPWTSGSRNEQLF. The CDR3, as DNA: TGTGCCAGCAGTATGCTTCCCTGGACTAGCGGGAGTCGCAATGAGCAGCTCTTC. The full variable domain, its missing parts supplied by reference TRBV28 and TRBJ2-1, is DVKVTQSSRYLVKRTGEKVFLECVQDMDHENMFWYRQDPGLGLRLIYFSYDVKMKEKGDIPEGYSVSREKKERFSLILESASTNQTSMYLCASSMLPWTSGSRNEQLFGPGTRLTVL.

A remark on this clone: The sample has other DNA sequences that encode this CDR3 too. The gene calls are TRBV4-2 and TRBJ2-3, with 7 bases fitting TRBD2. The trim removed 0 bases at V and 0 bases at J, leaving 3 bases unmatched. From germline, CDR1 is LGHNA and CDR2 YNFKEQ. CDR3 size: 16 residues. CDR3 nucleotides: TGTGCCAGCAGCCAAGAACCTAGCGGAAGCACAGATACGCAGTATTTT. Protein sequence: CASSQEPSGSTDTQYF.

This chain uses TRBV6-1 with TRBJ2-7; 7 positions agree with TRBD1. The germline V gene encodes CDR1 MNHNS and CDR2 SASEGT. With V trimmed by 5 bases and J by 3 bases, 7 bases remained unmatched. The CDR3 sequence is 14 residues long. CDR3 residues: CASSPRTGLYEQYF. In nucleotides, the CDR3 is TGTGCCAGCAGTCCCCGGACAGGCCTCTACGAGCAGTACTTC.

As concerns this clone: A far larger clone is one base from this, pointing to a likely read error. V usage is TRBV6-1 and J usage is TRBJ2-2, with D tentatively TRBD2 (6 bases). Germline CDR1 is MNHNS and CDR2 is SASEGT. This CDR3 is built from 15 residues. In DNA form, the CDR3 reads TGTGCCAGCAGTGAAGAAGAAGGAAACACCGGGGGGCTGTTTTTT. This translates into CASSEEEGNTGGLFF.

This chain connects TRBV19 to TRBJ2-2; 7 bases match TRBD1. The V gene's germline CDR1 is LNHDA and CDR2 SQIVND (reference sequence). The CDR3 runs 16 residues. V lost 5 bases to trimming and J lost 0 bases; unmatched junction nucleotides: 6. This chain's CDR3 is CASSLSTGANTGELFF. The CDR3 DNA sequence: TGTGCCAGTAGTCTCTCAACAGGGGCGAACACCGGGGAGCTGTTTTTT. Using reference TRBV19 and TRBJ2-2 for the parts outside the CDR3, the full variable domain is DGGITQSPKYLFRKEGQNVTLSCEQNLNHDAMYWYRQDPGQGLRLIYYSQIVNDFQKGDIAEGYSVSREKKESFPLTVTSAQKNPTAFYLCASSLSTGANTGELFFGEGSRLTVL.

This clone was seen a handful of times. The chain couples TRBV6-1 to TRBJ1-2; tentatively, D is TRBD1 (5 bases). The V end lost 1 base, the J end lost 7 bases, and 16 bases lay between the germline ends. The CDR3 has 15 residues. The germline V gene encodes CDR1 MNHNS and CDR2 SASEGT. The CDR3 here is CASSEVAGGPGGYTF. The CDR3 bases are TGTGCCAGCAGTGAAGTGGCTGGGGGTCCGGGTGGCTACACCTTC.

As for this clone: The likely explanation is a read error, given a far larger clone one base away. The V and J genes are TRBV4-3 and TRBJ2-3; the D is unclear. The CDR3 runs 14 residues. Germline CDR1 reads LGHNA; CDR2 reads YSLEER. The CDR3 DNA follows: TGCACCAGCAGCCAAGATAGCAGCCGGGCTACGCAGTATTTT. This encodes CTSSQDSSRATQYF.

The CDR3 coding sequence is TGCGCCAGCAGCTTGGGGGCCAAAGAGACCCAGTACTTC. Protein product: CASSLGAKETQYF. This chain connects TRBV5-1 to TRBJ2-5; D ambiguous. Germline CDR1 and CDR2: SGHRS and YFSETQ. V lost 0 bases and J 3 bases, leaving 6 bases between the germline ends. This CDR3 comprises 13 residues.

A remark on this clone: Within the sample, other DNA sequences also encode this same CDR3. The chain has TRBV29-1 and TRBJ2-1; no clear D gene. This CDR3 has 11 residues. CDR1 is SQVTM and CDR2 is ANQGSEA in the germline V gene. V dropped 1 base and J dropped 7 bases, with 5 bases sitting between them. The CDR3 bases are TGCAGCGTTGAAGTGGGGAATGAGCAGTTCTTC. Protein product: CSVEVGNEQFF.

This clone came up many times. The same CDR3 also results from other DNA sequences found in this sample. The chain uses TRBV10-3 and TRBJ1-1; the match to TRBD1 covers 9 bases. Trimming cost V 4 bases and J 3 bases; bases outside gene matches: 6. The CDR3 is made up of 15 amino acids. CDR1 ENHRY and CDR2 SYGVKD come from the germline V gene. In DNA form, the CDR3 reads TGTGCCATCAGTGGTTCCCGGGACAGGGACACTGAAGCTTTCTTT. It translates to CAISGSRDRDTEAFF.

The gene calls are TRBV4-3 and TRBJ2-1, with 8 bases aligning to TRBD2. This CDR3 spans 17 amino acids. The V gene end was trimmed by 0 bases and the J gene end by 12 bases; junction bases not matched to a gene: 16. Germline-derived CDR1 and CDR2 are LGHNA and YSLEER. CDR3 bases: TGCGCCAGCAGCCAAGATCCACCGGGACTAGGGTCGGTTGTGCAGTTCTTC. This translates into CASSQDPPGLGSVVQFF.

This chain uses TRBV5-1 with TRBJ2-7; no clear D. The V end lost 4 bases, the J end lost 5 bases, and 10 bases lay between the germline ends. Per the germline V gene, CDR1 is SGHRS and CDR2 is YFSETQ. CDR3 size: 12 residues. CDR3 sequence reads: CASSEAGDEQYF. The CDR3 region has the DNA TGCGCCAGCAGCGAGGCTGGGGACGAGCAGTACTTC.

A remark on this clone: This may be a read error: a much more frequent sequence differs by one nucleotide. The sample has other DNA sequences that encode this CDR3 too. The CDR3 DNA follows: TGTGCCAGCAGTTATCCGGGCGGCAGGGTGGTTGGCTACACCTTC. Translation gives CASSYPGGRVVGYTF. The gene calls are TRBV7-9 and TRBJ1-2; D is possibly TRBD1 (5 bases). Germline loops: CDR1 SEHNR, CDR2 FQNEAQ (reference sequence). The CDR3 totals 15 residues. V lost 6 bases and J lost 7, with 21 bases in between.

The chain has TRBV28 and TRBJ2-7; a possible D gene is TRBD1 (5 bases). The CDR3 runs 15 residues. V shed 3 bases and J shed 5 bases, with 17 bases lying between them. The germline V gene encodes CDR1 MDHEN and CDR2 SYDVKM. The CDR3 loop is CASSFQGSNFDEQYF. CDR3 in DNA: TGTGCCAGCAGTTTTCAGGGTTCGAACTTCGACGAGCAGTACTTC. The whole variable domain, filled in from reference TRBV28 and TRBJ2-7, reads DVKVTQSSRYLVKRTGEKVFLECVQDMDHENMFWYRQDPGLGLRLIYFSYDVKMKEKGDIPEGYSVSREKKERFSLILESASTNQTSMYLCASSFQGSNFDEQYFGPGTRLTVT.

This clone was seen ten or more times. The J gene is TRBJ1-2, the V gene TRBV7-2; 7 bases line up with TRBD1. This CDR3 has 12 residues. J gave up 9 bases and V 5 bases, and 6 bases lay outside the gene matches. Germline lookup yields CDR1 SGHTA and CDR2 FQGNSA. The CDR3 reads CASSVGQASYTF. The CDR3 DNA sequence: TGTGCCAGCAGCGTCGGACAGGCTAGCTACACCTTC.

This clone occurred a few times. V gene TRBV30 combines with J gene TRBJ1-6; 9 nucleotides agree with TRBD1. With 4 bases clipped from V and 3 bases from J, the junction kept 4 bases outside the gene matches. The CDR3 contains 15 residues. Looked up from germline, CDR1 is GTSNPN and CDR2 is SVGIG (reference sequence). CDR3 nucleotide sequence: TGTGCCTGGAAACAGACAGGGGGCTATAATTCACCCCTCCACTTT. It encodes CAWKQTGGYNSPLHF.

On this clone: This likely came from a read error, as a far larger clone is one base away. V and J are TRBV5-6 and TRBJ1-5, with no clear D. V lost 0 bases to trimming and J lost 0 bases, with 1 base between them. This CDR3 has 13 residues. CDR1 SGHDT and CDR2 YYEEEE come from the germline V gene. The CDR3 DNA sequence: TGTGCCAGCAGCTTGGGTAGCAATCAGCCCCAGCATTTT. As protein: CASSLGSNQPQHF.

The CDR3 bases are TGTGCCAGTAACCCGGGACTAGGCCTCCACGAGCAGTACTTC. This encodes CASNPGLGLHEQYF. The chain uses TRBV19 and TRBJ2-7; 8 bases match TRBD2. V lost 7 bases to trimming and J lost 5 bases; unmatched junction nucleotides: 10. This CDR3 region has 14 residues. The germline V gene has CDR1 LNHDA and CDR2 SQIVND (reference sequence).

This clone was observed once. The rearrangement links TRBV7-2 to TRBJ2-7, with 7 bases matching TRBD1. The CDR3 loop spans 14 amino acids. V lost 5 bases, J lost 6 bases, and 10 bases stayed unmatched. Germline CDR1 reads SGHTA; CDR2 reads FQGNSA. The CDR3 DNA sequence: TGTGCCAGCAGCCCAGCCGACAGGGCTGGCGAGCAGTACTTC. It specifies CASSPADRAGEQYF.

The J gene is TRBJ1-1, the V gene TRBV9, with no clear D. Trimming removed 5 bases from V and 1 base from J, with 18 bases in between. CDR3 length: 16 amino acids. Germline V CDR1 and CDR2: SGDLS, YYNGEE. This CDR3 reads CASSFGAVRENTEAFF. Written as DNA, the CDR3 is TGTGCCAGCAGTTTCGGAGCGGTTCGTGAGAACACTGAAGCTTTCTTT.